The T cell receptor beta chain under discussion was sequenced for a study of shared clonotypes between healthy human individuals. Produced via immunoSEQ multiplex PCR; TCRdb's table is partial and in-frame only. This table has under 1,100,000 clones, approximately 72% appearing once. Note on this clone: Other DNA sequences in this sample translate to the same CDR3.

All the donors were Caucasian adults who lived in Nashville, Tennessee. The study separated CD4+ cells into CD45RA+ naive and CD45RA-negative memory subsets. The CDR3 is 16 residues long. CDR1 is SGHRS, CDR2 YFSETQ, per germline. The junction had 3 bases not matched to a gene; V was cut back by 0 bases and J by 3 bases. The sample consisted of memory CD4+ T cells sorted from blood. Sample subset: CD45RA-negative fraction. The chain employs TRBV5-1 and TRBJ2-5, with 12 bases that match TRBD2. The clonotype comes from a man aged 18-30 years in good health. CDR3 residues: CASSLEPSGGEETQYF. The CDR3 DNA reads as TGCGCCAGCAGCTTGGAGCCTAGCGGGGGGGAAGAGACCCAGTACTTC.